This T cell receptor beta chain derives from a study of blood T cells in healthy people across ages. Study at large: Template switching retrieved approximately one barcoded beta molecule for each two T cells.

A few counts support this clonotype. The antigen remains unidentified. Between the trimmed V and J ends, which lost 1 base and 13 bases, there was a span of 17 bases. This CDR3 is built from 14 residues. Germline CDR1 is DFQATT and CDR2 is SNEGSKA (reference sequence). Findings of the study overall: Diversity figures derived from one million T cells were judged to underestimate the true value. Per million T cells, TCR beta diversity dropped roughly linearly as age increased.

Combining a sample-barcoded 5' primer with a J-beta primer mix, a second PCR ran for roughly 7 to 11 cycles. TCRdb reprocessed the 5' RACE reads with MiXCR, giving one entry per CDR3 protein. The repertoire consists of some 1.8 million distinct CDR3 sequences, with about two fifths occurring once and the leading ten covering roughly 24%. The source of this sequence is a human donor in good health. The V call is TRBV20-1, the J call TRBJ1-6; D unresolved. The source material was blood. The CDR3 DNA is TGCAGTGCTAGAGTTCGAGAGGGAGTAGGCCCCCTCCACTTT. Its translation: CSARVREGVGPLHF.